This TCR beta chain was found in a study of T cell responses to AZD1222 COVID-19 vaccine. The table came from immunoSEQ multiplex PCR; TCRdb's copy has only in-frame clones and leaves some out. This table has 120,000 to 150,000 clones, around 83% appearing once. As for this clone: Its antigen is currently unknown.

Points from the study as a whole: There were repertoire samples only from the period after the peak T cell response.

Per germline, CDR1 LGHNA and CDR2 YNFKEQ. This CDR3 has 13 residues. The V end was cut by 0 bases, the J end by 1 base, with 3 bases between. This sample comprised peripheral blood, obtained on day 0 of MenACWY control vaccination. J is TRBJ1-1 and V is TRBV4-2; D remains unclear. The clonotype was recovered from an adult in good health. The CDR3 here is CASSQDPNTEAFF. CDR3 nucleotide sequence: TGTGCCAGCAGCCAAGACCCGAACACTGAAGCTTTCTTT.